The subject of this entry is one TCR beta chain. The germline V gene has CDR1 SGHRS and CDR2 YFSETQ. The J segment lost 5 bases and the V segment lost 4 bases, leaving 11 bases of the junction unmatched. The CDR3 is 15 residues long. This entry is derived from a study of blood T cell repertoires in COVID-19. Study details: Sources were T cells, B-cell-depleted T cells, or PBMCs; the material itself was cDNA or gDNA.

Clones were read by immunoSEQ multiplex PCR, and TCRdb kept only the in-frame ones, dropping some. The top ten clones hold 35% to 50% of a sample with tens of thousands of clones, over 80% of them seen once. This receptor was identified in a human donor in a cohort sampled during active COVID-19. Sequenced sample: peripheral blood. The genes are TRBV5-1 and TRBJ2-5; 7 nucleotides line up with TRBD2. The CDR3 nucleotides read TGCGCCAGCAGCCCCGCTCCGGGGGGTCGGGAGACCCAGTACTTC. It yields the protein CASSPAPGGRETQYF.